This TCR beta chain was identified during a study of T cell changes during pregnancy in multiple sclerosis. There are 13 residues in the CDR3. The V end was cut by 5 bases, the J end by 4 bases, with 11 bases between. From germline, CDR1 is SEHNR and CDR2 FQNEAQ (reference sequence). This table comes from immunoSEQ multiplex PCR, and its TCRdb copy is limited to in-frame clones, with some not included. The sample shows roughly 40,000 clones, less than 95% of them seen only once. This receptor was obtained from a female donor with multiple sclerosis, enrolled in a pregnancy study. Here the sequenced sample was peripheral blood, taken in the third trimester of pregnancy. The chain joins TRBV7-9 to TRBJ1-1; perhaps TRBD1 as D (5 bases). The chain's CDR3 is CASSTQGFTEAFF. In nucleotides, the CDR3 is TGTGCCAGCAGCACGCAGGGCTTCACTGAAGCTTTCTTT.